The 30 T cell receptor beta chains below come from one sample, sequenced in a study of T-cell reconstitution after alpha-beta-depleted transplantation in children. Library preparation (for TCRbeta) was performed with unique molecular identifiers. TCRdb independently ran MiXCR on the PCR reads; one entry per CDR3 protein. The sample contains about 74,000 distinct CDR3 sequences, 12% to 15% of which appear only once. The sequencing here drew on PBMCs, mostly from graft donor cells, taken 180 days after TCRalphabeta/CD19-depleted stem cell transplant. The source is a male patient between 2 and 10 years old who had a stem cell transplant for acute lymphoblastic leukemia, so the T cells may come from the graft donor.

This clonotype was seen many times. The chain couples TRBV7-2 to TRBJ2-5, with TRBD2 as a possible D gene (5 bases). Trimming removed 4 bases at V and 2 bases at J, with 8 bases between. There are 13 residues in the CDR3. Per germline, CDR1 SGHTA and CDR2 FQGNSA. In DNA, the CDR3 is TGTGCCAGCAGCTCCGGACTTCAAGAGACCCAGTACTTC. Its protein product is CASSSGLQETQYF.

This clonotype was found a few times. This rearrangement joins TRBV29-1 to TRBJ2-7; 9 positions agree with TRBD1. J lost 7 bases, V lost 5 bases, and 15 bases had no gene match. The CDR3 extends over 15 amino acids. Germline CDR1 SQVTM, CDR2 ANQGSEA. CDR3 in DNA: TGCAGCGTTACCCCTGGACAGGGGAAGGGTAGGGAGCAGTACTTC. Encoded protein: CSVTPGQGKGREQYF.

Concerning this clonotype itself: A read error may explain this, as a much larger clone is one base away. This chain connects TRBV7-2 to TRBJ2-3; D is unresolved. The germline gives CDR1 SGHTA, CDR2 FQGNSA. This CDR3 has 14 residues. The CDR3 bases are TGTCCCAGCAGCTTAGTACCCTACACAGATACGCAGTATTTT. Residues: CPSSLVPYTDTQYF.

This clonotype was counted only a few times. V gene TRBV10-1 combines with J gene TRBJ2-2; D unclear. The germline gives CDR1 WNHNN, CDR2 SYGVQD (reference sequence). Trimming shortened V by 4 bases and J by 5 bases, and 5 bases separated the two germline ends. This CDR3 region has 12 residues. The CDR3 DNA follows: TGCGCCAGCAGTGGGTGGACCGGGGAGCTGTTTTTT. This codes for CASSGWTGELFF.

This chain uses TRBV7-2 with TRBJ1-1, with unresolved D. V was trimmed by 3 bases and J by 5 bases, leaving 13 bases between them. Germline V gives CDR1 SGHTA, CDR2 FQGNSA. The CDR3 is 14 residues long. This CDR3 reads CASSFTPWETEAFF. CDR3 nucleotides: TGTGCCAGCAGCTTTACTCCTTGGGAGACTGAAGCTTTCTTT.

The chain uses TRBV20-1 and TRBJ2-1; no definite D call. There are 9 residues in the CDR3. Trimming pared 4 bases from V and 8 bases from J, leaving 3 bases between. In germline, CDR1 is DFQATT, CDR2 SNEGSKA (reference sequence). Here the CDR3 DNA reads TGCAGTGCTAACTATGAGCAGTTCTTC. Residues: CSANYEQFF.

In this sample, this clonotype turned up a few times. The chain carries TRBV18 and TRBJ2-7; maybe TRBD1 (5 bases). The CDR3 is made up of 12 amino acids. V lost 5 bases, J lost 6 bases, and 11 bases lay in between. Germline-derived CDR1 and CDR2 are KGHSH and LQKENI. The CDR3, as DNA: TGTGCCAGCTCAGAGGCCAGGGCCGAGCAGTACTTC. Its protein is CASSEARAEQYF.

V gene TRBV27 combines with J gene TRBJ1-2; 7 bases align to TRBD1. The CDR3 has 17 amino acids. Germline V gene sequence: CDR1 MNHEY, CDR2 SMNVEV (reference sequence). The V and J ends lost 3 bases and 7 bases, in that order; junction bases with no gene match: 17. The CDR3 DNA reads TGTGCCAGCAGTTTTTCGGGGGCCACGACAGGGCTCGGTGGCTACACCTTC. This codes for CASSFSGATTGLGGYTF.

Comment on this clonotype: A much larger clone lies one base from this, so it may be a read error. The CDR3 bases are TGCGCCAGCAGCTGGGAACTAGCGGGAGGACGTACGCAGTATTTT. Amino acids: CASSWELAGGRTQYF. The chain recombines TRBV5-1 with TRBJ2-3, with TRBD2 identical over 12 bases. J lost 8 bases, V lost 3 bases, and 7 bases had no gene match. There are 15 residues in the CDR3. CDR1 and CDR2 (germline): SGHRS, YFSETQ.

This clonotype was picked up a small number of times. The genes are TRBV12-3 or TRBV12-4 and TRBJ2-3; the D is unclear. V was trimmed by 2 bases and J by 3 bases, leaving 6 bases between them. The CDR3 length is 13 residues. Here the CDR3 reads CASSLIATDTQYF. The CDR3 DNA sequence: TGTGCCAGCAGTTTAATCGCTACAGATACGCAGTATTTT.

This rearrangement joins TRBV18 to TRBJ2-3; perhaps TRBD1 as D (6 bases). Germline CDR1 is KGHSH and CDR2 is LQKENI. V lost 2 bases to trimming and J lost 3 bases, with 9 bases between them. The CDR3 covers 14 residues. The CDR3 sequence: CASSPGGATDTQYF. The CDR3 DNA reads as TGTGCCAGCTCACCAGGGGGCGCGACAGATACGCAGTATTTT.

This clonotype was recorded at least ten times. This rearrangement joins TRBV4-2 to TRBJ1-2; 7 bases match TRBD1. The trim removed 0 bases at V and 4 bases at J, leaving 2 bases unmatched. The CDR3 consists of 14 residues. CDR1 and CDR2 from the germline V gene are LGHNA and YNFKEQ. The CDR3 coding sequence is TGTGCCAGCAGCCAAGAAGGGGGCAGCTATGGCTACACCTTC. This encodes CASSQEGGSYGYTF.

About this clonotype itself: A read error may account for a junction end that differs from germline. V usage is TRBV7-7 and J usage is TRBJ2-4; D assignment may be TRBD1 or TRBD2 (6 bases each). Germline CDR1 and CDR2: SSHAT and FNYEAQ (reference sequence). The CDR3 is 14 residues long. The CDR3 loop is CASSTGRAKNIQYF. DNA for the CDR3: TGTGCTAGCAGTACAGGGAGGGCCAAAAACATTCAGTACTTC. The full variable domain, with the rest looked up from reference TRBV7-7 and TRBJ2-4, is GAGVSQSPRYKVTKRGQDVTLRCDPISSHATLYWYQQALGQGPEFLTYFNYEAQPDKSGLPSDRFSAERPEGSISTLTIQRTEQRDSAMYRCASSTGRAKNIQYFGAGTRLSVL.

This clonotype was seen a single time. The genes are TRBV12-3 or TRBV12-4 and TRBJ1-6; no clear D gene. The CDR3 totals 13 residues. Trimming cost V 2 bases and J 8 bases, with 7 bases left between them. CDR3 DNA sequence: TGTGCCAGCAGTTTAAAACCAGATTCACCCCTCCACTTT. It specifies CASSLKPDSPLHF.

The chain links TRBV9 to TRBJ2-7; no clear D. CDR1 SGDLS and CDR2 YYNGEE come from the germline V gene. The V end was cut by 0 bases, the J end by 6 bases, with 7 bases between. CDR3 length: 12 residues. CDR3 in amino acids: CASSVGFREQYF. Written as DNA, the CDR3 is TGTGCCAGCAGCGTAGGCTTCCGCGAGCAGTACTTC.

This clonotype has only a few counts. The chain carries TRBV24-1 and TRBJ2-7, with D possibly matching TRBD1 (6 bases). Per the germline V gene, CDR1 is KGHDR and CDR2 is SFDVKD. V was pared by 5 bases and J by 4 bases, with 11 bases between. This CDR3 region has 13 residues. The CDR3: CATSAAGEYEQYF. DNA of the CDR3: TGTGCCACCAGTGCGGCAGGGGAGTACGAGCAGTACTTC.

This clonotype was seen repeatedly, ten times or more. J is TRBJ2-7 and V is TRBV5-1, with D unresolved. CDR1 and CDR2 (germline): SGHRS, YFSETQ. Trimming pared 0 bases from V and 3 bases from J, leaving 10 bases between. The CDR3 length is 14 residues. CDR3 DNA: TGCGCCAGCAGCTTGGCCCAGCTAAACTACGAGCAGTACTTC. As protein: CASSLAQLNYEQYF.

This clonotype was counted many times. V usage is TRBV28 and J usage is TRBJ2-7; 8 nucleotides match TRBD1. Unmatched junction bases numbered 7, after V lost 9 bases and J lost 3 bases. Germline lookup yields CDR1 MDHEN and CDR2 SYDVKM. This CDR3 has 13 amino acids. The CDR3 loop is CARARDRCYEQYF. The CDR3 DNA is TGTGCCAGAGCCCGGGACAGGTGCTACGAGCAGTACTTC.

This clonotype was picked up a small number of times. This sequence joins TRBV24-1 and TRBJ2-3, with TRBD1 identical over 9 bases. The CDR3 has 16 residues. CDR1 KGHDR and CDR2 SFDVKD come from the germline V gene. V lost 8 bases to trimming and J lost 1 base; unmatched junction nucleotides: 9. In DNA form, the CDR3 reads TGTGCCACCACGCCAGGACAGGGGCATCGCACAGATACGCAGTATTTT. Translated: CATTPGQGHRTDTQYF.

V usage is TRBV12-5 and J usage is TRBJ2-1; perhaps D is TRBD1 or TRBD2 (5 bases each). Germline CDR1 LGHNT, CDR2 FRNRAP. The CDR3 has 15 amino acids. V was trimmed by 6 bases and J by 0 bases, leaving 12 bases between them. CDR3 in DNA: TGTGCTAGTGGGTGGGACCCCAGCTCCTACAATGAGCAGTTCTTC. Its translation is CASGWDPSSYNEQFF.

The chain combines TRBV9 with TRBJ1-2; D is uncertain. Trimming took off 3 bases at V and 4 bases at J, with 16 bases between the two ends. The CDR3 length is 15 residues. Germline V CDR1 and CDR2: SGDLS, YYNGEE. The CDR3 loop is CASSATQGIPYGYTF. The DNA of the CDR3 is TGTGCCAGCAGCGCTACCCAAGGGATTCCCTATGGCTACACCTTC.

This clonotype was observed a few times. The rearrangement uses TRBV6-1 and TRBJ2-7; 7 bases map to TRBD1. CDR1 is MNHNS, CDR2 SASEGT, per germline. The CDR3 contains 15 residues. The trim removed 4 bases at V and 0 bases at J, leaving 6 bases unmatched. In DNA form, the CDR3 reads TGTGCCAGCAGTGTCTACAGGGGCCCCTCCTACGAGCAGTACTTC. As protein: CASSVYRGPSYEQYF.

At least ten counts were recorded for this clonotype. This chain joins TRBV5-6 and TRBJ1-5; tentative D call: TRBD1 (6 bases). Germline V gene lookup returns CDR1 SGHDT and CDR2 YYEEEE. Trimming left V 4 bases short and J 1 base short, with 15 bases between. The CDR3 has 16 amino acids. In DNA form, the CDR3 reads TGTGCCAGCAGCCCCTTTGGGGGGCGAAGCAATCAGCCCCAGCATTTT. This gives the protein CASSPFGGRSNQPQHF.

This rearrangement joins TRBV11-2 to TRBJ2-1; tentative D call: TRBD2 (5 bases). The CDR3 extends over 15 amino acids. CDR1 and CDR2 (germline): SGHAT, FQNNGV. Deletions cut 5 bases from V and 7 bases from J, with 18 bases between. CDR3 nucleotide sequence: TGTGCCAGCAGCCCCTTGACTGCCTGGAGGAATGAGCAGTTCTTC. As protein: CASSPLTAWRNEQFF.

This clonotype has only a few counts. V and J are TRBV5-1 and TRBJ2-2; D may match TRBD1 or TRBD2 (5 bases each). CDR3 size: 16 residues. The V gene lost 2 bases and the J gene lost 10 bases, with 21 bases spanning the gap. CDR1 is SGHRS, CDR2 YFSETQ, per germline. The DNA for the CDR3 is TGCGCCAGCAGCTTCATCTTCGGTCAGGGACCGGAGGAGCTGTTTTTT. Amino acids: CASSFIFGQGPEELFF.

This clonotype showed up just a few times. The chain joins TRBV7-2 to TRBJ1-1; weak D call: TRBD1 (5 bases). Deletions cut 2 bases from V and 4 bases from J, with 11 bases between. The CDR3 runs 14 residues. Germline CDR1 SGHTA, CDR2 FQGNSA. CDR3 amino acids: CASSLHGALTEAFF. For the CDR3, the DNA is TGTGCCAGCAGCTTACACGGGGCCCTCACTGAAGCTTTCTTT.

CDR3 protein: CASSLERAGNQPQHF. The CDR3 region has the DNA TGTGCCAGCAGCTTAGAGAGGGCAGGGAATCAGCCCCAGCATTTT. The V gene is TRBV7-2, the J gene TRBJ1-5; tentatively, D is TRBD1 (5 bases). CDR3 size: 15 residues. The ends were cut back, 1 base at V and 4 bases at J, with 11 bases in the middle. Germline V gives CDR1 SGHTA, CDR2 FQGNSA.

This chain links TRBV29-1 with TRBJ1-2; no firm D call. Germline V gives CDR1 SQVTM, CDR2 ANQGSEA. V was shortened by 6 bases and J by 8 bases, with 10 bases between the two germline ends. The CDR3 spans 10 residues. Here the CDR3 DNA reads TGCAGCGTCTCCTGGGAGGGCTACACCTTC. Translating gives CSVSWEGYTF.

The V gene is TRBV6-5, the J gene TRBJ2-1; D is undetermined. This CDR3 has 11 amino acids. V lost 2 bases and J lost 6, with 2 bases in between. Germline V gives CDR1 MNHEY, CDR2 SVGAGI. CDR3 in amino acids: CASSYSNEQFF. The CDR3 DNA reads as TGTGCCAGCAGTTACAGCAATGAGCAGTTCTTC.

The chain has TRBV6-5 and TRBJ1-2; D gene unclear. V was shortened by 0 bases and J by 3 bases, with 8 bases between the two germline ends. The CDR3 extends over 14 amino acids. CDR1 is MNHEY and CDR2 is SVGAGI in the germline V gene. As DNA, the CDR3 is TGTGCCAGCAGTTACTCCGCCCTATACTATGGCTACACCTTC. It is translated as CASSYSALYYGYTF.